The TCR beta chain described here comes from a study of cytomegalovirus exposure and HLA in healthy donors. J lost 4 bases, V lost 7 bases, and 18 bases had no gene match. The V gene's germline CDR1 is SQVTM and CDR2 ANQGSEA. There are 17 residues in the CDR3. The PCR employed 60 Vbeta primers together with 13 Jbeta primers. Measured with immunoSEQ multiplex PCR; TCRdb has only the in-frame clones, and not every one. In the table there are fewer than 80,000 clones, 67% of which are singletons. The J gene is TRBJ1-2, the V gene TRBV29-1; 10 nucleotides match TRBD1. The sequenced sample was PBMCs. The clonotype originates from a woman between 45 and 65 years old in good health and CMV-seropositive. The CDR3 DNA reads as TGCAGCGCAGCCCTTTGGGGACAGGGGCATTTTGGCTATGGCTACACCTTC. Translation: CSAALWGQGHFGYGYTF.